This T cell receptor (beta chain) was recorded in a study of blood T cell repertoires in COVID-19. As for the study in general: Sites across the United States, Italy and Spain contributed samples from acute and convalescent COVID-19.

V was clipped by 3 bases and J by 4 bases; unmatched bases: 2. Germline V CDR1 and CDR2: GTSNPN, SVGIG (reference sequence). CDR3 length equals 14 residues. TCRdb's table, derived via immunoSEQ multiplex PCR, lists solely in-frame clones and lacks some. This repertoire shows about 460,000 clones, about 88% found once; its top ten account for around 7.9%. This rearrangement joins TRBV30 to TRBJ1-6; 8 bases map to TRBD1. The sequencing sample was made of PBMCs or T cells enriched from blood (not recorded which). This receptor was obtained from a woman aged 55-70 years who had recovered from COVID-19. This chain's CDR3 is CAWSRQGYNSPLHF. CDR3 DNA sequence: TGTGCCTGGAGCCGACAGGGGTATAATTCACCCCTCCACTTT.